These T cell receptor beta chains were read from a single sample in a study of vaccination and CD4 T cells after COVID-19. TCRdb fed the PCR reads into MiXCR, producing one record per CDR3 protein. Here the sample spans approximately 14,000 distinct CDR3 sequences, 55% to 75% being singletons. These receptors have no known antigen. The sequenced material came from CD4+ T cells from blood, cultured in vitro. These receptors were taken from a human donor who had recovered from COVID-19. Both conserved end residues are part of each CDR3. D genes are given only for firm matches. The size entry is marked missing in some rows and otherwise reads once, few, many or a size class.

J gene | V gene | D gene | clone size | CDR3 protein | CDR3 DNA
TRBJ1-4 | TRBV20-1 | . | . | CSARDGGTRGEKLFF | TGCAGTGCTAGAGATGGTGGGACCCGGGGTGAAAAACTGTTTTTT
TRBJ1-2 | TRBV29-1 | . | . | CSVWARAEPHNYGYTF | TGCAGCGTTTGGGCACGAGCGGAACCTCACAACTATGGCTACACCTTC
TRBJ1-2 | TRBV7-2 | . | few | CASSRGAFYGYTF | TGTGCCAGCAGCCGCGGAGCCTTCTATGGCTACACCTTC
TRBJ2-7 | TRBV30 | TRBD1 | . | CAWSESGGSYEQYF | TGTGCCTGGAGTGAATCAGGGGGATCCTACGAGCAGTACTTC
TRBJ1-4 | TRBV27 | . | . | CASSEYSVATNEKLFF | TGTGCCAGCAGTGAATACTCGGTGGCAACTAATGAAAAACTGTTTTTT
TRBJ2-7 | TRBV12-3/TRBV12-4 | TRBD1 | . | CARTGGSYEQYF | TGTGCCAGGACAGGGGGCTCCTACGAGCAGTACTTC
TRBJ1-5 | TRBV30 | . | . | CAWSILSGQPQHF | TGTGCCTGGAGCATCCTCTCAGGTCAGCCCCAGCATTTT
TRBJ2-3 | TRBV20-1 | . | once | CSASGRTGDTQYF | TGCAGTGCTAGCGGGAGAACGGGAGATACGCAGTATTTT
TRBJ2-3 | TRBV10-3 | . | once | CAISGTGMSTDTQYF | TGTGCCATCAGTGGTACGGGAATGAGCACAGATACGCAGTATTTT
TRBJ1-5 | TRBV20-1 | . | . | CSARVPGSNQPQHF | TGCAGTGCTAGAGTTCCAGGGAGCAATCAGCCCCAGCATTTT
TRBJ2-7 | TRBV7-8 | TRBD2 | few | CASSLRLAGIYEQYF | TGTGCCAGCAGCTTACGACTAGCGGGGATCTACGAGCAGTACTTC
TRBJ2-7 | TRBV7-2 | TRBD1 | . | CASSQGGAGGDEQYF | TGTGCCAGCAGCCAAGGCGGGGCAGGGGGCGACGAGCAGTACTTC
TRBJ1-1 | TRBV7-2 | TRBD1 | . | CASSMQGARTEAFF | TGTGCCAGCAGCATGCAGGGGGCTCGAACTGAAGCTTTCTTT
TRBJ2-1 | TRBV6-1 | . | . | CASSRPLYNEQFF | TGTGCCAGCAGTCGTCCTCTTTACAATGAGCAGTTCTTC
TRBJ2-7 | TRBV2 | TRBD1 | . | CASRQQGTSYEQYF | TGTGCCAGCCGCCAACAGGGGACCTCCTACGAGCAGTACTTC
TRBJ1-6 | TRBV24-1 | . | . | CATSDFRENSPLHF | TGTGCCACCAGTGATTTCAGAGAGAATTCACCCCTCCACTTT
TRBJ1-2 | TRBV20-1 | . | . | CSAEGGQWGRGYTF | TGCAGTGCTGAAGGCGGACAGTGGGGGCGAGGCTACACCTTC